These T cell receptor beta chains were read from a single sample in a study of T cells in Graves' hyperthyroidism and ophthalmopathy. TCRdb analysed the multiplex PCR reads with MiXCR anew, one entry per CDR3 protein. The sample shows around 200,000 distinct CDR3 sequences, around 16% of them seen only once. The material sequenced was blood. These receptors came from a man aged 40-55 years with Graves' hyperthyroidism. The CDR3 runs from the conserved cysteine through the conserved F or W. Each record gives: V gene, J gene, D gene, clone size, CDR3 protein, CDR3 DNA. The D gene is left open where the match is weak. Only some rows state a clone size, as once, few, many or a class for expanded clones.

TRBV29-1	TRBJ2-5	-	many	CSVQGSGETQYF	TGCAGCGTGCAGGGTTCCGGAGAGACCCAGTACTTC
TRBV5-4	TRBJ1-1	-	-	CASRVRGGDEAFF	TGTGCCAGCAGAGTCCGGGGAGGTGATGAAGCTTTCTTT
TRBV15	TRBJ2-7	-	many	CATSRDRQSLNEQYF	TGTGCCACCAGCAGAGATCGGCAGTCCCTAAACGAGCAGTACTTC
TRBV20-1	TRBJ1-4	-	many	CSAPVLTADEKLFF	TGCAGTGCGCCGGTTCTTACTGCAGATGAAAAACTGTTTTTT
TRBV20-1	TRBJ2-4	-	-	CSASGWFTENIQYF	TGCAGTGCTAGTGGCTGGTTCACCGAAAACATTCAGTACTTC
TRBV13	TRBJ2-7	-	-	CASSLAEGGQYF	TGTGCCAGCAGCTTAGCCGAAGGAGGGCAGTACTTC
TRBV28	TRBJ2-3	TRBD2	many	CASSRGGASDTQYF	TGTGCCAGCAGCCGCGGGGGGGCCTCTGATACGCAGTATTTT
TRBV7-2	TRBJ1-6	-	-	CASSLGISYSPLHF	TGTGCCAGCAGCTTAGGGATTTCCTACTCACCCCTCCACTTT
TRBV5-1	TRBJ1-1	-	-	CASSLVWGRGEAFF	TGTGCCAGCAGCTTGGTTTGGGGGCGGGGTGAAGCTTTCTTT
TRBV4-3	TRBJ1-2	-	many	CASSTPSGNGYTF	TGCGCCAGCAGCACTCCGTCGGGCAATGGCTACACCTTC
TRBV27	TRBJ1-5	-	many	CAGPGGCNQPQHF	TGTGCCGGCCCGGGGGGCTGCAATCAGCCCCAGCATTTT
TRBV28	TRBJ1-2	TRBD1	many	CASSIRQGVYGYTF	TGTGCCAGCAGCATCCGACAGGGTGTCTATGGCTACACCTTC
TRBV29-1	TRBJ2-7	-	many	CSVELAPGYEQYF	TGCAGCGTTGAATTAGCCCCGGGCTACGAGCAGTACTTC
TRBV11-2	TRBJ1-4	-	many	CASSFRFSNEKLFF	TGTGCCAGCAGCTTCAGGTTTTCTAATGAAAAACTGTTTTTT
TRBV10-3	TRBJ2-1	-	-	CAISVKGDEQFF	TGTGCCATCAGTGTGAAGGGAGATGAGCAGTTCTTC
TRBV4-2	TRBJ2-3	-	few	CASSQESADTQYF	TGTGCCAGCAGCCAAGAAAGCGCAGATACGCAGTATTTT
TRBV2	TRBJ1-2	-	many	CASSLTSRLGYTF	TGTGCCAGCAGTTTGACAAGCCGACTAGGCTACACCTTC
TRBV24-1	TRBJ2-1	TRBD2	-	CATSVPSGGSTSYNEQFF	TGTGCCACCAGTGTCCCTAGCGGGGGCTCAACCTCCTACAATGAGCAGTTCTTC
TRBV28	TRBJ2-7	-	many	CASSFGGTPSYEQYF	TGTGCCAGCAGTTTTGGGGGGACCCCGTCCTACGAGCAGTACTTC
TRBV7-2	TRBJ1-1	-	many	CASSFGALNTEAFF	TGTGCCAGCAGCTTCGGAGCTCTGAACACTGAAGCTTTCTTT
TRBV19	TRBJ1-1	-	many	CASSIALGTNTEAFF	TGTGCCAGTAGTATAGCCCTGGGTACGAACACTGAAGCTTTCTTT
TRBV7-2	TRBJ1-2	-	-	CAGSSRGAHYGYTF	TGTGCCGGCAGCTCTCGGGGGGCCCACTATGGCTACACCTTC
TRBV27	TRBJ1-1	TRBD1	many	CASSLWGGQSNTEAFF	TGTGCCAGCAGTTTATGGGGGGGACAGTCGAACACTGAAGCTTTCTTT
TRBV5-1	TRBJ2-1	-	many	CASRQNQASSYNEQFF	TGCGCCAGCAGACAAAATCAGGCGAGCTCCTACAATGAGCAGTTCTTC
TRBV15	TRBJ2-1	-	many	CATSRGGGYNEQFF	TGTGCCACCAGCAGAGGGGGCGGGTACAATGAGCAGTTCTTC
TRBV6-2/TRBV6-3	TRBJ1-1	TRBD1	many	CASSYSAGGSEAFF	TGTGCCAGCAGTTACTCCGCAGGGGGCTCTGAAGCTTTCTTT
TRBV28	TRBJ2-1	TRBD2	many	CASSPRTSGSPVYNEQFF	TGTGCCAGCAGCCCCCGGACTAGCGGGAGTCCGGTGTACAATGAGCAGTTCTTC
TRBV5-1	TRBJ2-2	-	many	CASSLSTVVGELFF	TGCGCCAGCAGCTTGTCGACAGTGGTCGGGGAGCTGTTTTTT
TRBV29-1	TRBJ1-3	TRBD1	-	CSATSTGGGGNTIYF	TGCAGCGCCACCTCGACAGGGGGTGGTGGAAACACCATATATTTT
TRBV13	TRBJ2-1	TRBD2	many	CASSLQRGSSYNEQFF	TGTGCCAGCAGCTTACAGCGGGGGAGCTCCTACAATGAGCAGTTCTTC
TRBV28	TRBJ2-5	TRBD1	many	CASSLGQGRETQYF	TGTGCCAGCAGTTTAGGACAGGGGAGGGAGACCCAGTACTTC
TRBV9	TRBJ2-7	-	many	CASSPDPSSYEQYF	TGTGCCAGCAGCCCCGACCCCAGCTCCTACGAGCAGTACTTC
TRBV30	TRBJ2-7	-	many	CAWSMLDEQYF	TGTGCCTGGAGTATGTTGGACGAGCAGTACTTC
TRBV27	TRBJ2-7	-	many	CASSYDPGKGSYEQYF	TGTGCCAGCAGTTACGACCCCGGCAAGGGGTCCTACGAGCAGTACTTC